This T cell receptor (beta chain) derives from a study of blood T cell repertoires in COVID-19. Study information: Specimens from acute and convalescent COVID-19 originated in the United States, Italy and Spain.

Cohorts were based on clinical histories the participants reported. The table lists this clone with a count of one. Profiling relied on immunoSEQ multiplex PCR, and the TCRdb table lists in-frame clones only, not all of them. The data hold a few hundred thousand clones, with over 80% observed a single time. V dropped 2 bases and J dropped 4 bases, with 18 bases sitting between them. The CDR3 loop spans 16 amino acids. Per the germline V gene, CDR1 is MNHEY and CDR2 is SVGAGI. The chain links TRBV6-5 to TRBJ2-7; D not resolved. The receptor comes from a woman aged 18-29 years who had recovered from COVID-19. The source material was PBMCs or T cells enriched from blood (not recorded which). The DNA for the CDR3 is TGTGCCAGCAGTTACACCCCAGATCCCACAGAGTACGAGCAGTACTTC. Amino acid sequence: CASSYTPDPTEYEQYF.